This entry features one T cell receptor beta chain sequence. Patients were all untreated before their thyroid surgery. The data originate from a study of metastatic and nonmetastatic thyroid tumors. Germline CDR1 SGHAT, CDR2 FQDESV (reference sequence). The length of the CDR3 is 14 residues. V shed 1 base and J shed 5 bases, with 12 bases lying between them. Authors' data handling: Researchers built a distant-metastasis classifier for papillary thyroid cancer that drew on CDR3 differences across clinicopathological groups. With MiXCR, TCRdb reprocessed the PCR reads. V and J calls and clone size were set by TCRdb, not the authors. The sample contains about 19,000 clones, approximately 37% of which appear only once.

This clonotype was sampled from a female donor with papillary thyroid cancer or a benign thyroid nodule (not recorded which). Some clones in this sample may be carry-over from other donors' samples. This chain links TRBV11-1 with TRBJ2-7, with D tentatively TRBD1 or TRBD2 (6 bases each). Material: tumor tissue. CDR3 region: CASSLGGGPDEQYF. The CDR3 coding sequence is TGTGCCAGCAGCTTAGGAGGGGGGCCTGACGAGCAGTACTTC.